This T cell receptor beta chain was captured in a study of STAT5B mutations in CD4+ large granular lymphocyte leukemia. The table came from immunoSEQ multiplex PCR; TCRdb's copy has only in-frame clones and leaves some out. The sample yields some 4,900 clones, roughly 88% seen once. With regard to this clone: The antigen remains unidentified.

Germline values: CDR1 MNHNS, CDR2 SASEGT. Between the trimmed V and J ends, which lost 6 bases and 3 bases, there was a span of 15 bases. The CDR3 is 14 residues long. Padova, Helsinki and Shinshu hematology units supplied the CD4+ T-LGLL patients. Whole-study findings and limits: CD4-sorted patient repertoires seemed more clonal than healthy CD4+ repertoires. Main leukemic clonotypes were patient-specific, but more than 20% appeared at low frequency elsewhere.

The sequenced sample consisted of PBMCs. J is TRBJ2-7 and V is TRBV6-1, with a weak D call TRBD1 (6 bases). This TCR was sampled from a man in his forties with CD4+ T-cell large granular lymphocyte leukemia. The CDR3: CASRWDTTLYEQYF. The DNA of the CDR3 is TGTGCCAGCAGGTGGGACACAACCCTCTACGAGCAGTACTTC.